This TCR beta chain was captured in a study of T cell repertoires in cytomegalovirus infection. On the study more broadly: Recently identified HLA-C-restricted and well-studied HLA-B-restricted CMV epitopes were used. Notes on the study in general: HLA-C-restricted CMV clonotypes gave the most frequent clonotype in two of eight donors.

MiXCR, applied by TCRdb to the reads, yields one record per CDR3 protein. The sample carries roughly 120,000 distinct CDR3 sequences, 30% recorded once. This clonotype showed up just a few times. Its antigen is unknown. The receptor was derived from a human donor in good health (CMV status not recorded). Some clones in this sample may be carry-over from other donors' samples. This specimen was CD8+ T cells from cultured PBMCs, taken from culture after CMV antigen stimulation.

The CDR3 sequence: CASSLFPLEGLRGDTQYF. CDR3 DNA: TGTGCCAGCAGTTTGTTTCCCCTCGAAGGCCTCCGTGGGGATACGCAGTATTTT. The gene calls are TRBV27 and TRBJ2-3; D is uncertain. Germline V gene lookup returns CDR1 MNHEY and CDR2 SMNVEV (reference sequence). The ends were cut back, 3 bases at V and 6 bases at J, with 25 bases in the middle. This CDR3 is 18 amino acids long.